The 21 T cell receptor beta chains below come from one sample, sequenced in a study of brain T cells in children with intractable seizures. Data came from immunoSEQ multiplex PCR; TCRdb stores just in-frame clones and leaves some out. The sample carries around 340,000 clones, roughly 93% recorded once. Documented time point: blood from clinic visit 5 months post-surgery; TSC patient then seizure free. This specimen was peripheral blood, taken 4 to 5 months after surgery. Source of these receptors: a boy less than two years old with tuberous sclerosis and intractable seizures.

This chain links TRBV12-3 or TRBV12-4 with TRBJ1-1; tentative D call: TRBD1 (5 bases). This CDR3 has 11 residues. Trimming pared 5 bases from V and 4 bases from J, leaving 5 bases between. For the CDR3, the DNA is TGTGCCAGCAGTAGGGGCACTGAAGCTTTCTTT. It is translated as CASSRGTEAFF.

This chain joins TRBV4-1 and TRBJ2-7, with D possibly TRBD2 on 5 matching bases. The CDR3 is 15 amino acids. CDR1 is MGHRA and CDR2 is YSYEKL in the germline V gene. V gave up 1 base and J gave up 0 bases, with 10 bases separating them. The CDR3: CASSQAGSLSYEQYF. The CDR3 DNA reads as TGCGCCAGCAGCCAAGCGGGGTCACTCTCCTACGAGCAGTACTTC.

The chain has TRBV7-8 and TRBJ1-1; no reliable D call. The V gene's germline CDR1 is SGHVS and CDR2 FQNEAQ. The CDR3 is 12 residues long. V was cut by 5 bases and J by 7 bases, with 11 bases left in between. For the CDR3, the DNA is TGTGCCAGCAGCCCCCAGTATCGTGAAGCTTTCTTT. Translating it yields CASSPQYREAFF.

The chain recombines TRBV9 with TRBJ2-1; TRBD1 matches at 7 bases. Germline values: CDR1 SGDLS, CDR2 YYNGEE. There are 15 residues in the CDR3. V trimming: 3 bases; J trimming: 4 bases; junction bases outside the gene matches: 7. As DNA, the CDR3 is TGTGCCAGCAGCGGGAAGGACAGGCGATACAATGAGCAGTTCTTC. Translated: CASSGKDRRYNEQFF.

The rearrangement links TRBV5-1 to TRBJ1-5; the D is unclear. V shed 5 bases and J shed 0 bases, with 12 bases lying between them. This CDR3 contains 15 residues. The V gene's germline CDR1 is SGHRS and CDR2 YFSETQ. The CDR3 DNA reads as TGCGCCAGCAGAGAGCGGGCAGATAGCAATCAGCCCCAGCATTTT. Its translation: CASRERADSNQPQHF.

V usage is TRBV9 and J usage is TRBJ2-3; 9 bases align to TRBD1. The CDR3 totals 16 residues. V lost 3 bases, J lost 3 bases, and 8 bases stayed unmatched. Germline loops: CDR1 SGDLS, CDR2 YYNGEE. The DNA of the CDR3 is TGTGCCAGCAGCGGACAAAGGACAGGGGAAACAGATACGCAGTATTTT. Residues: CASSGQRTGETDTQYF.

The V call is TRBV15, the J call TRBJ2-2, with D unresolved. This CDR3 is 12 amino acids long. V lost 3 bases, J lost 7 bases, and 6 bases lay in between. Germline CDR1 and CDR2: LNHNV and YYDKDF (reference sequence). CDR3 DNA sequence: TGTGCCACCAGCAGTTTGGTCGGGGAGCTGTTTTTT. It encodes CATSSLVGELFF.

This clone was seen only once. The J gene is TRBJ2-7, the V gene TRBV5-1; D is uncertain. The CDR3 has 15 residues. Between the trimmed V and J ends, which lost 1 base and 1 base, there was a span of 12 bases. Germline CDR1 reads SGHRS; CDR2 reads YFSETQ. Here the CDR3 DNA reads TGCGCCAGCAGCTTGTTCGGGCAACTATCCTACGAGCAGTACTTC. Translating gives CASSLFGQLSYEQYF.

The rearrangement joins TRBV19 to TRBJ1-1; D ambiguous. Germline values: CDR1 LNHDA, CDR2 SQIVND (reference sequence). The CDR3 covers 13 residues. V dropped 4 bases and J dropped 1 base, with 7 bases sitting between them. The CDR3 nucleotides are TGTGCCAGTAGTACTTCAGGGAACACTGAAGCTTTCTTT. Protein product: CASSTSGNTEAFF.

The chain couples TRBV19 to TRBJ1-3; D ambiguous. Trimming removed 5 bases at V and 2 bases at J, with 10 bases between. Germline V gene data show CDR1 as LNHDA and CDR2 as SQIVND (reference sequence). The CDR3 has 14 amino acids. CDR3 sequence: CASSVKGTGNTIYF. In DNA, the CDR3 is TGTGCCAGTAGTGTTAAAGGGACTGGAAACACCATATATTTT.

In its sample, this clone was seen once. The chain links TRBV5-1 to TRBJ1-6, with D maybe TRBD1 (5 bases). Trimming stripped 2 bases from V and 5 bases from J, with 11 bases between. CDR3 length: 15 residues. CDR1 is SGHRS, CDR2 YFSETQ, per germline. The CDR3 DNA follows: TGCGCCAGCAGCTTAAGGACACCAGATAATTCACCCCTCCACTTT. It translates to CASSLRTPDNSPLHF.

The V call is TRBV6-5, the J call TRBJ1-1, with 8 bases aligning to TRBD1. Germline trimming cut 4 bases from V and 1 base from J; bases unmatched to any gene: 5. There are 15 residues in the CDR3. Germline CDR1 reads MNHEY; CDR2 reads SVGAGI. In DNA, the CDR3 is TGTGCCAGCAGTTCAGCCGGGACAGGGAACACTGAAGCTTTCTTT. Its protein is CASSSAGTGNTEAFF.

The gene calls are TRBV5-1 and TRBJ2-2; TRBD2 matches at 10 bases. This CDR3 region has 16 residues. In germline, CDR1 is SGHRS, CDR2 YFSETQ. The trim removed 3 bases at V and 3 bases at J, leaving 5 bases unmatched. The CDR3 DNA follows: TGCGCCAGCAGCTCTCTAGCGGGAGCCGACACCGGGGAGCTGTTTTTT. This sequence encodes CASSSLAGADTGELFF.

This chain connects TRBV28 to TRBJ2-5; D unclear. Germline V CDR1 and CDR2: MDHEN, SYDVKM. Trimming took off 6 bases at V and 2 bases at J, with 4 bases between the two ends. The length of the CDR3 is 11 residues. The DNA of the CDR3 is TGTGCCAGCAGCCCGCAAGAGACCCAGTACTTC. Translated: CASSPQETQYF.

This chain links TRBV19 with TRBJ1-1; D is perhaps TRBD1 (6 bases). V lost 3 bases, J lost 0 bases, and 11 bases lay in between. The germline V gene has CDR1 LNHDA and CDR2 SQIVND (reference sequence). CDR3 length equals 15 residues. The CDR3 loop is CASSILGDMNTEAFF. The CDR3 DNA reads as TGTGCCAGTAGTATCCTGGGGGACATGAACACTGAAGCTTTCTTT.

This sequence joins TRBV18 and TRBJ2-7, with D unresolved. The CDR3 is made up of 14 amino acids. Per the germline V gene, CDR1 is KGHSH and CDR2 is LQKENI. Trimming left V 3 bases short and J 0 bases short, with 9 bases between. CDR3 nucleotides: TGTGCCAGCTCACCTCGTAGCTTCTCCTACGAGCAGTACTTC. Its protein is CASSPRSFSYEQYF.

This sequence joins TRBV3-1 (or the pseudogene TRBV3-2) and TRBJ1-4; TRBD1 aligns across 7 bases. The trim removed 6 bases at V and 3 bases at J, leaving 10 bases unmatched. The germline CDR1 and CDR2 sequences are LGHDT and YNNKEL (reference sequence). The CDR3 consists of 16 residues. The CDR3 protein is CASRGTAAGSNEKLFF. The CDR3 DNA reads TGTGCCAGCAGGGGGACAGCCGCTGGGTCTAATGAAAAACTGTTTTTT.

The chain employs TRBV20-1 and TRBJ2-7; 10 bases are shared with TRBD2. The germline V gene encodes CDR1 DFQATT and CDR2 SNEGSKA (reference sequence). J gave up 2 bases and V 3 bases, and 7 bases lay outside the gene matches. This CDR3 spans 15 amino acids. CDR3 nucleotide sequence: TGCAGTGCTAGTGGAGTGCTAGCGGGGGCCTACGAGCAGTACTTC. This sequence encodes CSASGVLAGAYEQYF.

The V gene is TRBV7-8, the J gene TRBJ2-7; perhaps TRBD2 as D (7 bases). V lost 5 bases to trimming and J lost 7 bases, with 18 bases between them. Germline values: CDR1 SGHVS, CDR2 FQNEAQ. The CDR3 sequence is 14 residues long. In DNA, the CDR3 is TGTGCCAGCAGCCTAGAGGGGGGGGCGGAAGAGCAGTACTTC. Translating gives CASSLEGGAEEQYF.

This clone appeared a single time. The J gene is TRBJ1-1, the V gene TRBV4-1; D is uncertain. Between the trimmed V and J ends, which lost 2 bases and 2 bases, there was a span of 9 bases. The CDR3 contains 14 residues. Germline CDR1 reads MGHRA; CDR2 reads YSYEKL. The DNA of the CDR3 is TGCGCCAGCAGCCAACTGATGCGAAACACTGAAGCTTTCTTT. Amino acid sequence: CASSQLMRNTEAFF.

This CDR3 reads CASSSHTSGGPEQYF. The CDR3, as DNA: TGTGCCAGCAGCTCCCATACTAGCGGGGGGCCCGAGCAGTACTTC. The J gene is TRBJ2-7, the V gene TRBV11-2; 12 positions agree with TRBD2. Looked up from germline, CDR1 is SGHAT and CDR2 is FQNNGV. The CDR3 runs to 15 residues. Losses at the gene ends were 4 bases for V and 6 bases for J; bases not matched to a gene: 7.